This passage covers 7 T cell receptor beta chains from one sample sequenced in a study of CD8+ T cells in alopecia areata (dated by TCRdb to about 2018). To prepare the library, the immunoSEQ multiplex PCR assay was applied. To provide template for TCR sequencing, every sample had RNA extracted and reverse transcribed into cDNA. TCRdb mirrors the immuneACCESS table, restricted to in-frame sequences. Some clones are absent from its copies; in checked studies, under half trace to an unresolved V gene, and the reason for the others is unknown. The sample has around 200,000 clones on record, roughly 62% of them singletons. The ten biggest clones cover 10% to 15% of the sample. The time point label for this specimen denotes: roughly 24 weeks on oral tofacitinib. The sample's treatment or condition label, decoded: oral pan-JAK inhibitor, 5-10 mg twice daily. The sample here was CD8+ T cells sorted from blood, taken at week 24, from a patient treated with tofacitinib. Receptors were obtained from a human donor with alopecia areata.

This rearrangement joins TRBV5-1 to TRBJ1-5, with a weak D call TRBD1 (5 bases). Trimming cost V 0 bases and J 7 bases, with 14 bases left between them. This CDR3 has 15 residues. Germline CDR1 reads SGHRS; CDR2 reads YFSETQ. In DNA form, the CDR3 reads TGCGCCAGCAGCTTGGCCGGAGGGGAACGGCAGCCCCAGCATTTT. This sequence encodes CASSLAGGERQPQHF.

The chain couples TRBV30 to TRBJ1-1; D gene uncertain. Trimming left V 6 bases short and J 5 bases short, with 10 bases between. Germline V gene sequence: CDR1 GTSNPN, CDR2 SVGIG (reference sequence). This CDR3 has 11 residues. The CDR3 loop reads CACDAFTEAFF. In nucleotides, the CDR3 is TGTGCCTGCGACGCGTTTACTGAAGCTTTCTTT.

This clone is a singleton in its sample. This chain links TRBV4-1 with TRBJ1-1; D is perhaps TRBD1 (5 bases). Trimming cost V 9 bases and J 11 bases, with 13 bases left between them. The CDR3 is 10 residues long. Per the germline V gene, CDR1 is MGHRA and CDR2 is YSYEKL. The CDR3 DNA is TGCGCCAGGAGGGGAGGGCCGGCTTTCTTT. Translated: CARRGGPAFF.

V usage is TRBV30 and J usage is TRBJ2-5; D unclear. Germline V gene lookup returns CDR1 GTSNPN and CDR2 SVGIG (reference sequence). V lost 0 bases, J lost 5 bases, and 7 bases lay in between. CDR3 length: 12 residues. The CDR3 region is CAWSVHGETQYF. The CDR3 DNA is TGTGCCTGGAGTGTACACGGGGAGACCCAGTACTTC.

This chain connects TRBV4-1 to TRBJ1-3; 7 nucleotides agree with TRBD1. The CDR3 spans 16 residues. Losses at the gene ends were 1 base for V and 6 bases for J; bases not matched to a gene: 9. Germline CDR1 reads MGHRA; CDR2 reads YSYEKL. CDR3 sequence: CASSQGRMDRINTIYF. The CDR3 DNA is TGCGCCAGCAGCCAAGGTCGGATGGACAGGATAAACACCATATATTTT.

This clone was counted only a few times. This chain uses TRBV29-1 with TRBJ2-5; D is possibly TRBD1 (5 bases). This CDR3 region has 14 residues. V was shortened by 0 bases and J by 4 bases, with 12 bases between the two germline ends. Germline loops: CDR1 SQVTM, CDR2 ANQGSEA. The CDR3 DNA reads TGCAGCGTTGAAGAACAGGTATCCGGAGAGACCCAGTACTTC. It specifies CSVEEQVSGETQYF. The full variable domain, completed using reference TRBV29-1 and TRBJ2-5, is SAVISQKPSRDICQRGTSLTIQCQVDSQVTMMFWYRQQPGQSLTLIATANQGSEATYESGFVIDKFPISRPNLTFSTLTVSNMSPEDSSIYLCSVEEQVSGETQYFGPGTRLLVL.

The chain has TRBV18 and TRBJ2-2; 8 nucleotides align to TRBD1. V shed 2 bases, J shed 4 bases, and the junction held 6 bases outside the gene matches. There are 16 residues in the CDR3. Germline V CDR1 and CDR2: KGHSH, LQKENI. The CDR3, as DNA: TGTGCCAGCTCACCAAGGGACAGGACGAGCACCGGGGAGCTGTTTTTT. It is translated as CASSPRDRTSTGELFF.